The 8 T cell receptor beta chains listed next were all sequenced from one sample in a study of T cells in Graves' hyperthyroidism and ophthalmopathy. Researchers took RNA transcripts and amplified the TCR beta CDR3 regions from them. When the TCR CDR3 underwent first-round RT-PCR, the HTBI primer set was used. Each CDR3 protein gets one entry after TCRdb re-called the multiplex PCR reads with MiXCR. Found here are a few hundred thousand distinct CDR3 sequences, about 20% of them singletons; the top ten hold about half. The sequencing sample was made of blood. The origin of the receptors is a woman in her 70s with Graves' ophthalmopathy.

The sample holds a few counts of this clonotype. The chain links TRBV3-1 to TRBJ2-7; 12 bases fit TRBD2. Germline-derived CDR1 and CDR2 are LGHDT and YNNKEL (reference sequence). J gave up 5 bases and V 1 base, and 9 bases lay outside the gene matches. The CDR3 has 17 amino acids. CDR3 coding DNA: TGTGCCAGCAGCCAAGTCTTGACTAGCGGGAGATCCCACGAGCAGTACTTC. It specifies CASSQVLTSGRSHEQYF.

The rearrangement joins TRBV18 to TRBJ1-1; D perhaps matches TRBD1 (5 bases). The CDR3 runs to 14 residues. CDR1 and CDR2 (germline): KGHSH, LQKENI. Trimming took off 3 bases at V and 4 bases at J, with 12 bases between the two ends. This CDR3 reads CASSPNGGGTEAFF. The CDR3 region has the DNA TGTGCCAGCTCACCGAACGGGGGAGGCACTGAAGCTTTCTTT.

The chain uses TRBV19 and TRBJ2-1, with D possibly TRBD2 on 6 matching bases. This CDR3 comprises 14 residues. Trimming took 5 bases from V and 4 from J, leaving 12 bases between them. Germline V gene lookup returns CDR1 LNHDA and CDR2 SQIVND (reference sequence). The CDR3 region is CASSPGLTYNEQFF. The CDR3 DNA reads TGTGCCAGTAGTCCAGGACTAACGTACAATGAGCAGTTCTTC. Filled out from reference TRBV19 and TRBJ2-1, the complete variable domain reads DGGITQSPKYLFRKEGQNVTLSCEQNLNHDAMYWYRQDPGQGLRLIYYSQIVNDFQKGDIAEGYSVSREKKESFPLTVTSAQKNPTAFYLCASSPGLTYNEQFFGPGTRLTVL.

The chain employs TRBV15 and TRBJ2-2; 9 positions agree with TRBD1. The germline V gene encodes CDR1 LNHNV and CDR2 YYDKDF (reference sequence). CDR3 length: 15 residues. V trimming: 0 bases; J trimming: 6 bases; junction bases outside the gene matches: 2. CDR3 nucleotides: TGTGCCACCAGCAGAGAGCGACAGGGGGCCGGGGAGCTGTTTTTT. Encoded protein: CATSRERQGAGELFF.

V and J are TRBV3-1 and TRBJ2-3, with 11 bases identical to TRBD2. Unmatched junction bases numbered 9, after V lost 3 bases and J lost 4 bases. CDR1 LGHDT and CDR2 YNNKEL come from the germline V gene (reference sequence). This CDR3 has 17 residues. The CDR3 sequence is CASSHPGTSGLSDTQYF. CDR3 sequence (DNA): TGTGCCAGCAGCCATCCTGGGACTAGCGGACTATCAGATACGCAGTATTTT.

V is TRBV18 and J is TRBJ2-3; possibly TRBD1 or TRBD2 for D (6 bases each). The CDR3 loop spans 16 amino acids. Per germline, CDR1 KGHSH and CDR2 LQKENI. Trimming pared 5 bases from V and 8 bases from J, leaving 23 bases between. CDR3 in DNA: TGTGCCAGCTCAACAGGGAACAGGGCTAGCGATGGTACGCAGTATTTT. It is translated as CASSTGNRASDGTQYF. The full variable domain, its missing parts supplied by reference TRBV18 and TRBJ2-3, is NAGVMQNPRHLVRRRGQEARLRCSPMKGHSHVYWYRQLPEEGLKFMVYLQKENIIDESGMPKERFSAEFPKEGPSILRIQQVVRGDSAAYFCASSTGNRASDGTQYFGPGTRLTVL.

This clonotype was counted a few times. The chain couples TRBV27 to TRBJ2-2; 11 bases agree with TRBD2. Germline CDR1 and CDR2: MNHEY and SMNVEV (reference sequence). CDR3 size: 15 residues. The V segment lost 3 bases and the J segment 4 bases; nucleotides outside the gene matches: 1. This chain's CDR3 is CASSLTSGITGELFF. For the CDR3, the DNA is TGTGCCAGCAGTTTGACTAGCGGGATCACCGGGGAGCTGTTTTTT.

This clonotype was recorded once. The chain is built from TRBV7-9 and TRBJ1-4; D is perhaps TRBD1 (5 bases). The V gene lost 4 bases and the J gene lost 7 bases, with 22 bases spanning the gap. This CDR3 comprises 17 residues. CDR1 SEHNR and CDR2 FQNEAQ come from the germline V gene (reference sequence). CDR3 sequence reads: CASSSSGTLNSGEKLFF. The CDR3 region has the DNA TGTGCCAGCAGCTCGTCCGGGACCCTAAATTCCGGTGAAAAACTGTTTTTT. Together with reference TRBV7-9 and TRBJ1-4, the CDR3 gives the full variable domain: DTGVSQNPRHKITKRGQNVTFRCDPISEHNRLYWYRQTLGQGPEFLTYFQNEAQLEKSRLLSDRFSAERPKGSFSTLEIQRTEQGDSAMYLCASSSSGTLNSGEKLFFGSGTQLSVL.